Shown below are 10 T cell receptor beta chains from a single sample sequenced in a study of blood T cell repertoires in COVID-19. Sequencing used immunoSEQ multiplex PCR; TCRdb keeps in-frame clones, though not all of them. The data contain 95,000 or so clones, 87% of them singletons. The sequenced sample was peripheral blood. The receptors come from a human donor in a cohort sampled during active COVID-19.

The chain carries TRBV5-6 and TRBJ1-6; 8 nucleotides line up with TRBD1. Germline loops: CDR1 SGHDT, CDR2 YYEEEE. V was clipped by 0 bases and J by 7 bases; unmatched bases: 3. CDR3 length: 15 amino acids. The CDR3 coding sequence is TGTGCCAGCAGCTTGGAGGGGACAGGAAATTCACCCCTCCACTTT. Translated, it gives CASSLEGTGNSPLHF.

This chain joins TRBV7-9 and TRBJ2-3, with 8 nucleotides matching TRBD2. Germline V CDR1 and CDR2: SEHNR, FQNEAQ (reference sequence). CDR3 length: 13 residues. J was trimmed by 6 bases and V by 7 bases; bases with no gene match: 6. For the CDR3, the DNA is TGTGCCAGCATGCGGGGGGCCAAGGATACGCAGTATTTT. Encoded protein: CASMRGAKDTQYF.

This clone was found once. The chain has TRBV29-1 and TRBJ1-2; D is unresolved. Germline V lookup: CDR1 SQVTM, CDR2 ANQGSEA. V was pared by 2 bases and J by 4 bases, with 8 bases between. This CDR3 has 12 residues. The CDR3 DNA reads TGCAGCGTTGAAAAGGGAGGCTATGGCTACACCTTC. Protein product: CSVEKGGYGYTF.

The V call is TRBV3-1 (or the pseudogene TRBV3-2), the J call TRBJ1-4, with D perhaps matching TRBD1 (6 bases). The CDR3 contains 15 residues. The germline V and J ends were trimmed by 1 base and 8 bases, with 14 bases remaining between them. Per the germline V gene, CDR1 is LGHDT and CDR2 is YNNKEL (reference sequence). In nucleotides, the CDR3 is TGTGCCAGCAGCCAAGGCCCAGGGGTGCGGGAAAAACTGTTTTTT. Residues: CASSQGPGVREKLFF.

This chain links TRBV28 with TRBJ2-4, with 9 bases that match TRBD2. The CDR3 is 15 amino acids. The junction had 5 bases not matched to a gene; V was cut back by 8 bases and J by 0 bases. Per germline, CDR1 MDHEN and CDR2 SYDVKM. The CDR3 protein is CASGLAGRAKNIQYF. In nucleotides, the CDR3 is TGTGCCAGCGGTCTAGCGGGGAGAGCCAAAAACATTCAGTACTTC.

This sequence joins TRBV10-2 and TRBJ2-3, with D tentatively TRBD2 (7 bases). This CDR3 contains 17 residues. V gave up 0 bases and J gave up 4 bases, with 17 bases separating them. In germline, CDR1 is WSHSY, CDR2 SAAADI. The CDR3 is CASSESWGGVAADTQYF. For the CDR3, the DNA is TGCGCCAGCAGTGAGTCGTGGGGGGGCGTAGCCGCAGATACGCAGTATTTT.

This chain links TRBV7-7 with TRBJ1-6; D may be TRBD1 (6 bases). The germline CDR1 and CDR2 sequences are SSHAT and FNYEAQ (reference sequence). CDR3 length equals 14 residues. CDR3 sequence (DNA): TGTGCTAGGAACTTCCGGGGAGGGGGATCACCCCTCCACTTT. This encodes CARNFRGGGSPLHF.

This rearrangement joins TRBV28 to TRBJ1-6; D is uncertain. Germline lookup yields CDR1 MDHEN and CDR2 SYDVKM. Trimming took off 3 bases at V and 10 bases at J, with 22 bases between the two ends. This CDR3 spans 17 amino acids. CDR3 sequence reads: CASSFVGTMGGESPLHF. The CDR3 bases are TGTGCCAGCAGTTTTGTAGGTACAATGGGAGGAGAATCACCCCTCCACTTT.

The chain is built from TRBV7-9 and TRBJ2-1; 14 bases fit TRBD2. The CDR3 is made up of 17 amino acids. Looked up from germline, CDR1 is SEHNR and CDR2 is FQNEAQ (reference sequence). V was clipped by 1 base and J by 9 bases; unmatched bases: 8. In DNA, the CDR3 is TGTGCCAGCAGCTTAGAGGGGACTAGCGGGGGATATGGTGAGCAGTTCTTC. This translates into CASSLEGTSGGYGEQFF.

About this clone itself: The sample holds other DNA sequences that translate to the same CDR3. The V and J genes are TRBV5-1 and TRBJ2-3, with 10 bases aligning to TRBD1. Germline-derived CDR1 and CDR2 are SGHRS and YFSETQ. J gave up 2 bases and V 0 bases, and 0 bases lay outside the gene matches. CDR3 length equals 15 residues. The CDR3: CASSLGQGATDTQYF. CDR3 sequence (DNA): TGCGCCAGCAGCTTGGGACAGGGGGCCACAGATACGCAGTATTTT.